The 17 T cell receptor beta chains below come from one sample, sequenced in a study of PD-1 blockade in classical Hodgkin lymphoma (dated by TCRdb to between 2020 and 2021). Library method: the immunoSEQ multiplex PCR assay. The table was pulled from immuneACCESS by TCRdb, which kept in-frame rearrangements only. Such tables lose some clones; where checked, under half of the loss comes from unresolved V genes, and the rest has no known cause. The sample contains tens of thousands of clones, 90% of them found a single time. About 2.9% of the sample lies in the top ten. Sample time point, as interpreted from the label and publication: cycle 4 day 1 (C4D1), after about 6 weeks of nivolumab. All trial patients had relapsed after autologous stem cell transplantation, with cohorts A, B and C differing in prior brentuximab vedotin exposure. The material was peripheral blood mononuclear cells (PBMCs), obtained before the fourth cycle of nivolumab. The origin of the receptors is a human donor with classical Hodgkin lymphoma.

The J gene is TRBJ2-7, the V gene TRBV7-2; 8 bases fit TRBD1. The trim removed 3 bases at V and 4 bases at J, leaving 11 bases unmatched. The CDR3 covers 16 residues. Germline-derived CDR1 and CDR2 are SGHTA and FQGNSA. CDR3 sequence: CASSFLAGTGIYEQYF. DNA for the CDR3: TGTGCCAGCAGCTTTTTAGCTGGGACAGGTATTTACGAGCAGTACTTC.

The chain recombines TRBV4-3 with TRBJ2-1; TRBD1 might be the D (6 bases). The CDR3 sequence is 15 residues long. CDR1 and CDR2 (germline): LGHNA, YSLEER. Trimming pared 0 bases from V and 5 bases from J, leaving 11 bases between. The chain's CDR3 is CASSQEGGPDNEQFF. The CDR3 nucleotides are TGCGCCAGCAGCCAAGAAGGGGGACCAGACAATGAGCAGTTCTTC.

This chain uses TRBV23-1 with TRBJ2-1; D is unclear. TRBV23-1 is treated as an ORF (open reading frame) with a function not yet certain. This CDR3 spans 15 amino acids. With 7 bases removed from V and 15 bases from J, the gap between germline ends came to 28 bases. CDR3 coding DNA: TGCGCCAGCACCCTCAATACCCCATTCCCACGTTTTTGGTTCTTC. This encodes CASTLNTPFPRFWFF.

This chain links TRBV25-1 with TRBJ2-5, with 10 bases aligning to TRBD2. The germline V gene encodes CDR1 MGHDK and CDR2 SYGVNS. The J segment lost 0 bases and the V segment lost 2 bases, leaving 6 bases of the junction unmatched. CDR3 length equals 17 residues. The CDR3 here is CASSELGAGGDQETQYF. The CDR3 DNA sequence: TGTGCCAGCAGTGAACTAGGAGCGGGGGGGGACCAAGAGACCCAGTACTTC.

This chain links TRBV30 with TRBJ1-2; 9 nucleotides align to TRBD1. The ends lost 1 base at V and 5 bases at J; junction bases unmatched: 8. Germline V gene sequence: CDR1 GTSNPN, CDR2 SVGIG (reference sequence). CDR3 length equals 15 residues. The DNA for the CDR3 is TGTGCCTGGAGTGCGGACAGGGGATTCTTTTATGGCTACACCTTC. This sequence encodes CAWSADRGFFYGYTF.

The J gene is TRBJ2-3, the V gene TRBV6-5; D not resolved. Trimming left V 2 bases short and J 1 base short, with 7 bases between. The germline gives CDR1 MNHEY, CDR2 SVGAGI. The CDR3 sequence is 14 residues long. This chain's CDR3 is CASSYLVGTDTQYF. The DNA of the CDR3 is TGTGCCAGCAGTTACCTCGTGGGCACAGATACGCAGTATTTT.

The chain joins TRBV6-6 to TRBJ1-6, with a weak D call TRBD1 (6 bases). Germline assignment: CDR1 MNHNY and CDR2 SVGAGI (reference sequence). V lost 5 bases, J lost 7 bases, and 12 bases lay in between. The CDR3 contains 14 residues. The CDR3 sequence: CASSHYQGNSPLHF. The CDR3 DNA reads as TGTGCCAGCAGTCACTACCAGGGGAATTCACCCCTCCACTTT.

The rearrangement links TRBV5-5 to TRBJ2-2; D perhaps matches TRBD1 (6 bases). The CDR3 is 14 residues long. Trimming took 3 bases from V and 6 from J, leaving 12 bases between them. Germline CDR1 and CDR2: SGHKS and YYEKEE (reference sequence). CDR3 nucleotides: TGTGCCAGCAGCTCCACAGGGAGCCCCGGGGAGCTGTTTTTT. It encodes CASSSTGSPGELFF.

This clone appeared a few times. The rearrangement joins TRBV30 to TRBJ2-5; the D is unclear. The germline V and J ends were trimmed by 3 bases and 4 bases, with 9 bases remaining between them. Germline V lookup: CDR1 GTSNPN, CDR2 SVGIG (reference sequence). CDR3 length: 12 residues. CDR3 sequence: CAWSPGSETQYF. The CDR3 region has the DNA TGTGCCTGGAGCCCAGGTTCAGAGACCCAGTACTTC.

This sequence joins TRBV28 and TRBJ1-4, with no clear D. The CDR3 sequence is 15 residues long. From germline, CDR1 is MDHEN and CDR2 SYDVKM. V was pared by 5 bases and J by 7 bases, with 17 bases between. CDR3 coding DNA: TGTGCCAGCAGTAAACATATGGGAAGGTCTGAAAAACTGTTTTTT. This gives the protein CASSKHMGRSEKLFF. Full variable domain (remainder filled in from reference TRBV28 and TRBJ1-4): DVKVTQSSRYLVKRTGEKVFLECVQDMDHENMFWYRQDPGLGLRLIYFSYDVKMKEKGDIPEGYSVSREKKERFSLILESASTNQTSMYLCASSKHMGRSEKLFFGSGTQLSVL.

The rearrangement joins TRBV6-1 to TRBJ2-1; TRBD2 matches at 9 bases. In germline, CDR1 is MNHNS, CDR2 SASEGT. The CDR3 contains 15 residues. J was trimmed by 5 bases and V by 5 bases; bases with no gene match: 7. The CDR3 loop is CASSPERGVHNEQFF. The CDR3 DNA reads TGTGCCAGCAGTCCAGAGCGGGGGGTCCACAATGAGCAGTTCTTC.

This chain links TRBV7-9 with TRBJ1-2; 9 nucleotides align to TRBD1. Trimming took 5 bases from V and 2 from J; bases not matched to a gene: 6. This CDR3 comprises 15 residues. CDR1 is SEHNR and CDR2 is FQNEAQ in the germline V gene (reference sequence). CDR3 sequence (DNA): TGTGCCAGCAGCCCGCCAACAGGGGGCAACTATGGCTACACCTTC. This encodes CASSPPTGGNYGYTF. The variable domain in full, with the rest retrieved from reference TRBV7-9 and TRBJ1-2, is DTGVSQNPRHKITKRGQNVTFRCDPISEHNRLYWYRQTLGQGPEFLTYFQNEAQLEKSRLLSDRFSAERPKGSFSTLEIQRTEQGDSAMYLCASSPPTGGNYGYTFGSGTRLTVV.

This sequence joins TRBV14 and TRBJ2-5, with no clear D. Trimming pared 1 base from V and 4 bases from J, leaving 10 bases between. The CDR3 totals 14 residues. Germline CDR1 SGHDN, CDR2 FVKESK. The CDR3 DNA reads TGTGCCAGCAGCCAAGTTCGATATATAGAGACCCAGTACTTC. This gives the protein CASSQVRYIETQYF.

The chain carries TRBV5-1 and TRBJ2-1; D is undetermined. This CDR3 is 16 amino acids long. The germline CDR1 and CDR2 sequences are SGHRS and YFSETQ. Trimming cost V 0 bases and J 3 bases, with 13 bases left between them. CDR3 bases: TGCGCCAGCAGCTTGGACACGAGTACCCTCTACAATGAGCAGTTCTTC. Amino acids: CASSLDTSTLYNEQFF.

The gene calls are TRBV13 and TRBJ2-3; 14 nucleotides line up with TRBD2. The V segment lost 5 bases and the J segment 6 bases; nucleotides outside the gene matches: 13. In germline, CDR1 is PRHDT, CDR2 FYEKMQ (reference sequence). There are 18 residues in the CDR3. The CDR3 loop reads CASSTILGLAGGRDTQYF. For the CDR3, the DNA is TGTGCCAGCAGCACTATACTAGGACTAGCGGGGGGAAGGGATACGCAGTATTTT. Full variable domain (remainder filled in from reference TRBV13 and TRBJ2-3): AAGVIQSPRHLIKEKRETATLKCYPIPRHDTVYWYQQGPGQDPQFLISFYEKMQSDKGSIPDRFSAQQFSDYHSELNMSSLELGDSALYFCASSTILGLAGGRDTQYFGPGTRLTVL.

CDR3 protein: CASSLFGLAGENIQYF. As DNA, the CDR3 is TGTGCCAGCAGTTTATTCGGACTAGCGGGGGAAAACATTCAGTACTTC. V is TRBV28 and J is TRBJ2-4; 13 nucleotides agree with TRBD2. Germline V gene lookup returns CDR1 MDHEN and CDR2 SYDVKM. The CDR3 spans 16 residues. The junction had 2 bases not matched to a gene; V was cut back by 1 base and J by 5 bases.

The chain has TRBV19 and TRBJ2-6, with D perhaps matching TRBD1 or TRBD2 (6 bases each). The CDR3 is 16 residues long. V shed 7 bases and J shed 0 bases, with 13 bases lying between them. The germline V gene encodes CDR1 LNHDA and CDR2 SQIVND (reference sequence). CDR3 sequence (DNA): TGTGCCAGTAACGGGGGCTTGAGCTCTGGGGCCAACGTCCTGACTTTC. Encoded protein: CASNGGLSSGANVLTF.